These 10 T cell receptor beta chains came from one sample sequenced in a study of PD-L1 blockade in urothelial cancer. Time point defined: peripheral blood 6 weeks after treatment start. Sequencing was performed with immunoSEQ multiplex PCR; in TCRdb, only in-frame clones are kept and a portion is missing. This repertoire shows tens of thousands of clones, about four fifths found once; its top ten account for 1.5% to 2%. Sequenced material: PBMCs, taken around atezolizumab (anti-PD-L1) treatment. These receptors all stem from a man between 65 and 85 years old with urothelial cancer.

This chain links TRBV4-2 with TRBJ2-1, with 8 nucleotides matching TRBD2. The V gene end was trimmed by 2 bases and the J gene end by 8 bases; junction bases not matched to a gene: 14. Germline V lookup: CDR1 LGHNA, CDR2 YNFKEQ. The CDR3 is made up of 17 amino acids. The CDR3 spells CASSQRPSGSFIHEQFF. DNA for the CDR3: TGTGCCAGCAGCCAACGACCTAGCGGGTCTTTTATCCATGAGCAGTTCTTC.

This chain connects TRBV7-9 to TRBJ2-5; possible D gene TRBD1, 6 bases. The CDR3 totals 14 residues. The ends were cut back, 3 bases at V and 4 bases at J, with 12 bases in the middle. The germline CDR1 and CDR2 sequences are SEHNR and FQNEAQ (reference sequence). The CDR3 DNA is TGTGCCAGCAGCTTTGGCACAGGGATAGAGACCCAGTACTTC. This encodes CASSFGTGIETQYF.

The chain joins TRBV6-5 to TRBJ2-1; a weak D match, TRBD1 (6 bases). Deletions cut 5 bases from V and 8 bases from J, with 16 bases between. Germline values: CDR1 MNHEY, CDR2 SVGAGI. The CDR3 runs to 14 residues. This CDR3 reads CASSTRTALYEQFF. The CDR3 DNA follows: TGTGCCAGCAGTACGCGGACAGCTTTGTATGAGCAGTTCTTC.

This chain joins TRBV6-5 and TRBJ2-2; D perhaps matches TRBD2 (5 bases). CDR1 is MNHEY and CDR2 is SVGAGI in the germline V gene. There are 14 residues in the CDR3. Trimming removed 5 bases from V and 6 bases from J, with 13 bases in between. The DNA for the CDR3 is TGTGCCAGCAGTGCCGCTAATAGCGCCGGGGAGCTGTTTTTT. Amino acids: CASSAANSAGELFF.

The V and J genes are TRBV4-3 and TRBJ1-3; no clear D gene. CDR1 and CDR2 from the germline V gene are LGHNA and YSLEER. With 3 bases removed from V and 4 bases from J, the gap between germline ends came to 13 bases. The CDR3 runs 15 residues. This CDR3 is CASSQVADAGNTIYF. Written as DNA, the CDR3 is TGCGCCAGCAGCCAGGTGGCTGATGCCGGAAACACCATATATTTT.

The CDR3 region has the DNA TGCGCCAGCAGCCTGGGCCAGTCTGGCACTGAAGCTTTCTTT. Translation gives CASSLGQSGTEAFF. The chain recombines TRBV5-1 with TRBJ1-1; no firm D call. The CDR3 has 14 amino acids. Trimming pared 4 bases from V and 4 bases from J, leaving 14 bases between. The V gene's germline CDR1 is SGHRS and CDR2 YFSETQ.

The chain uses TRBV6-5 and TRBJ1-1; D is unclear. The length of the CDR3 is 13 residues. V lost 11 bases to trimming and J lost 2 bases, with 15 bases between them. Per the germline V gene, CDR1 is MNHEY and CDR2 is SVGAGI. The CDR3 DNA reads TGTGCCGGCGCGCGGGCTCCCAACACTGAAGCTTTCTTT. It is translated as CAGARAPNTEAFF.

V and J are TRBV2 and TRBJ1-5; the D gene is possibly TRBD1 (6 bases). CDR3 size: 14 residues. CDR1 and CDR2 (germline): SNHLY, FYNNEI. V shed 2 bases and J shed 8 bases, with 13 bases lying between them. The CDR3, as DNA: TGTGCCAGCAGTGAAACGGGGGGCGGCGAGCCCCAGCATTTT. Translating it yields CASSETGGGEPQHF.

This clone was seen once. The CDR3, as DNA: TGTGCCAGCAGTTTGAAGGGGCCTGACTACGAGCAGTACTTC. This codes for CASSLKGPDYEQYF. V gene TRBV27 combines with J gene TRBJ2-7, with a tentative D call TRBD1 (5 bases). The CDR3 runs 14 residues. Trimming pared 3 bases from V and 3 bases from J, leaving 12 bases between. In germline, CDR1 is MNHEY, CDR2 SMNVEV (reference sequence).

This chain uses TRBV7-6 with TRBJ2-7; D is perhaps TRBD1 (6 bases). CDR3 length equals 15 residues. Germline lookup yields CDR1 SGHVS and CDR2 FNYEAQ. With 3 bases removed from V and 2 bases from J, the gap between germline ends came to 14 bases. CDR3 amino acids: CASSLGAFNTYEQYF. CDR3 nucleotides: TGTGCCAGCAGCTTGGGGGCCTTCAATACCTACGAGCAGTACTTC.